In this sample, the clone carrying this TCR beta chain turned up many times. The data stem from a study of early T cells in non-severe SARS-CoV-2 infection. Study at large: RNA in bulk from unsorted whole blood was sequenced, and chains were unpaired.

Individual cDNA molecules received unique molecular identifiers during library preparation. From the 5' RACE reads, TCRdb called clonotypes with MiXCR, one entry per CDR3 protein. The sample comprises roughly 110,000 distinct CDR3 sequences, roughly 10% of which are singletons, and roughly 7.5% rests with the top ten. CDR3 length: 14 residues. Germline CDR1 is SGHTA and CDR2 is FQGTGA. V lost 2 bases and J 8 bases, leaving 13 bases between the germline ends. This sequence was found in an adult who was a healthcare worker with PCR-confirmed SARS-CoV-2 infection or an uninfected control (not recorded which). The sequenced material came from whole blood. The chain carries TRBV7-3 and TRBJ2-1, with D maybe TRBD1 (6 bases). The chain's CDR3 is CASSLEGGLYEQFF. The DNA of the CDR3 is TGTGCCAGCAGCTTAGAAGGGGGATTGTATGAGCAGTTCTTC.